A selection of T cell receptor beta chains follows, all from one sample in a study of blood T cell repertoires in COVID-19. Clones were sequenced by immunoSEQ multiplex PCR, and TCRdb holds only the in-frame ones, with some missing. The sample has around 170,000 clones, 80% to 90% seen once. Material: PBMCs or T cells enriched from blood (not recorded which). All receptors come from a woman between 18 and 29 years old who had recovered from COVID-19. Both conserved end residues are part of each CDR3. A row's size may be missing; if present it is once, few, many or a size class.

V gene,J gene,CDR3 length,clone size,CDR3 protein
TRBV29-1,TRBJ1-2,13,NA,CSVAGDRDDGYTF
TRBV20-1,TRBJ2-7,16,NA,CSASGLGAGGYNEQYF
TRBV2,TRBJ1-2,13,NA,CASRARDSDGYTF
TRBV6-5,TRBJ2-7,14,few,CASSLSGRYYEQYF
TRBV6-2/TRBV6-3,TRBJ1-1,13,NA,CASSTGVPAEAFF
TRBV28,TRBJ2-3,15,NA,CASNRREGRTDTQYF
TRBV6-5,TRBJ1-2,15,NA,CASSYSSRVFWGYTF
TRBV11-2,TRBJ2-1,16,NA,CASSLGGTGKYNEQFF
TRBV6-5,TRBJ1-2,15,once,CASTYGGGPSNGYTF
TRBV30,TRBJ2-1,15,once,CAWSLLLAGGQDKFF
TRBV14,TRBJ2-2,16,NA,CASSQDLAATTGELFF
TRBV5-6,TRBJ1-5,14,NA,CASSLAGGLGPQHF
TRBV6-5,TRBJ2-2,15,few,CASSSTSGGTGELFF
TRBV5-1,TRBJ2-7,11,NA,CASSPLGEQYF
TRBV2,TRBJ2-1,16,once,CASSEAVRYSYNEQFF
TRBV2,TRBJ2-2,12,NA,CASTTGIGELFF
TRBV2,TRBJ2-1,15,NA,CASSAGQGTYNEQFF
TRBV15,TRBJ2-7,16,NA,CATSRESEDTSYEQYF
TRBV4-3,TRBJ2-1,18,once,CASSQEYEPSGLYNEQFF
TRBV7-2,TRBJ1-3,14,NA,CASSRGSSGNTIYF
TRBV7-6,TRBJ2-7,14,NA,CASSPGSSSYEQYF
TRBV6-6,TRBJ1-3,15,once,CASSYDGSSGNTIYF
TRBV5-4,TRBJ2-3,14,NA,CASSENLVGDTQYF
TRBV13,TRBJ1-4,14,NA,CARGKQGGKKKLFF
TRBV28,TRBJ1-1,18,NA,CASSFRPDRGSEDTEAFF
TRBV18,TRBJ1-2,13,NA,CASSPAGGYGYTF